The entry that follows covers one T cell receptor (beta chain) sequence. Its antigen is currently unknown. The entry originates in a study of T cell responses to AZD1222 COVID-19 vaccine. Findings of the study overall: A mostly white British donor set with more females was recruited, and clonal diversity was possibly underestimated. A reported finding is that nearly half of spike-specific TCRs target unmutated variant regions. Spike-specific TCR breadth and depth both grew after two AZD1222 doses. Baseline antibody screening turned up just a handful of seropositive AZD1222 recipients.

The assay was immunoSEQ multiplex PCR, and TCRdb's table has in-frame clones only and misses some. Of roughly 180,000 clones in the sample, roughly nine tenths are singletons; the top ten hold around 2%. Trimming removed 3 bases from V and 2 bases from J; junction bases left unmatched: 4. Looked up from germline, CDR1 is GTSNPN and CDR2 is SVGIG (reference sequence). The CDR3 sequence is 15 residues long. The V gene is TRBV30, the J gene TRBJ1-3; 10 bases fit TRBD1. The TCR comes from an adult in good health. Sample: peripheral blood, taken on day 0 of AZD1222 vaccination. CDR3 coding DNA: TGTGCCTGGAGCACCGGGACAGGGGCTGGAAACACCATATATTTT. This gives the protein CAWSTGTGAGNTIYF.